This TCR beta chain is drawn from a study of Ad26.COV2.S vaccination and SARS-CoV-2 variants. About the study: Ad26.COV2.S arm of COV1001 included the donor. Once or twice, 56 days apart, Ad26.COV2.S was delivered intramuscularly.

As to treatment: some 20 received Ad26.COV2.S at low or high dose, single or two shots; roughly five received placebo; per-sample allocation not given. The samples were gathered on day 63 after the first injection of vaccine or placebo. An adult aged 18-55 years in Boston served as the donor. An Ad26 vector that expressed Wuhan-strain SARS-CoV-2 spike constituted the vaccine. The table came from immunoSEQ multiplex PCR; TCRdb's copy has only in-frame clones and leaves some out. Of about 430,000 clones detected, 90% appear once; the ten largest clones hold less than 15%. This sample comprised peripheral blood, obtained in a trial of Ad26.COV2.S vaccine versus placebo. The sequence derives from a person aged 18-65 years who received the Ad26.COV2.S COVID-19 vaccine or a placebo.

The CDR3 protein is CASSPQGAGELFF. The DNA for the CDR3 is TGTGCCAGCTCACCACAGGGCGCCGGGGAGCTGTTTTTT. The rearrangement uses TRBV18 and TRBJ2-2; D is ambiguous. Germline V gene sequence: CDR1 KGHSH, CDR2 LQKENI. Trimming stripped 1 base from V and 6 bases from J, with 6 bases between. This CDR3 has 13 amino acids.